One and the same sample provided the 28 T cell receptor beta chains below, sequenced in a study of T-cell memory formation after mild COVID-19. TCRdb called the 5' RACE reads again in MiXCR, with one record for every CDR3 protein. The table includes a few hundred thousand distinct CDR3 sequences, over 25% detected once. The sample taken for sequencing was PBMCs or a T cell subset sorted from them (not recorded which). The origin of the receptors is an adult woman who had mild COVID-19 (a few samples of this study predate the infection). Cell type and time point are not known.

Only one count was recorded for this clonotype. CDR3 DNA: TGCAGCTCAAAAGGGGGTCTGAACACTGAAGCTTTCTTT. It specifies CSSKGGLNTEAFF. The chain employs TRBV29-1 and TRBJ1-1, with a possible D match to TRBD1 (6 bases). V lost 8 bases and J 0 bases, leaving 13 bases between the germline ends. The CDR3 is 13 amino acids. The germline V gene encodes CDR1 SQVTM and CDR2 ANQGSEA.

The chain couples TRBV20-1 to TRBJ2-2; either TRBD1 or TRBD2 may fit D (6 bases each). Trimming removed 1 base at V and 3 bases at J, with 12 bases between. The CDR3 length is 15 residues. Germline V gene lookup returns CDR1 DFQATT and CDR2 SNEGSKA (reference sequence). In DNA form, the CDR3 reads TGCAGTGCTAGAGGAGGGGGGCATTACACCGGGGAGCTGTTTTTT. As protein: CSARGGGHYTGELFF.

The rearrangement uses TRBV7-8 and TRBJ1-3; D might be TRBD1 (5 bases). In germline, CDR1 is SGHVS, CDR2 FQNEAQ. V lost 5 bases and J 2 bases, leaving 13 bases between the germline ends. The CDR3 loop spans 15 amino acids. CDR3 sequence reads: CASSLGGGTGNTIYF. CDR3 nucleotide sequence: TGTGCCAGCAGCCTGGGCGGGGGGACTGGAAACACCATATATTTT.

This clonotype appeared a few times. The CDR3 DNA reads as TGCAGTGCTAGAAGTTACCCGGGACGGGAGCAGTTCTTC. Translated: CSARSYPGREQFF. The V and J genes are TRBV20-1 and TRBJ2-1, with D perhaps given as TRBD1 or TRBD2 (5 bases each). The length of the CDR3 is 13 residues. CDR1 and CDR2 from the germline V gene are DFQATT and SNEGSKA (reference sequence). The V and J ends lost 2 bases and 10 bases respectively, with 15 bases between them.

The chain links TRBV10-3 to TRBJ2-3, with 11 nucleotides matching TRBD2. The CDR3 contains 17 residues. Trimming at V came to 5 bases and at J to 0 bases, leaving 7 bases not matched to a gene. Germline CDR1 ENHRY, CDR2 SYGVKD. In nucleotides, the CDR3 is TGTGCCATCAGTTCGACTAGCGGGACCTTGAGCACAGATACGCAGTATTTT. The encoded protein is CAISSTSGTLSTDTQYF.

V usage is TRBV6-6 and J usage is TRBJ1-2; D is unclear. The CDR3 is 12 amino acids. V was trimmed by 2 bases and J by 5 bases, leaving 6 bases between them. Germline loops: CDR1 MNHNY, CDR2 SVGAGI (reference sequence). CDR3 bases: TGTGCCAGCAGTTACCTTAAATATGGCTACACCTTC. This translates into CASSYLKYGYTF.

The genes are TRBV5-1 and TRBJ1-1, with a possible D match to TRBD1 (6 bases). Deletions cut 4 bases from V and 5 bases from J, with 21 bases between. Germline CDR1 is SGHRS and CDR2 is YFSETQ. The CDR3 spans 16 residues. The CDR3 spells CASSKGDTTYKTEAFF. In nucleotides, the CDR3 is TGCGCCAGCAGCAAAGGGGACACCACCTACAAGACTGAAGCTTTCTTT. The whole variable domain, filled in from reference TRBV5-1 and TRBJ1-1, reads KAGVTQTPRYLIKTRGQQVTLSCSPISGHRSVSWYQQTPGQGLQFLFEYFSETQRNKGNFPGRFSGRQFSNSRSEMNVSTLELGDSALYLCASSKGDTTYKTEAFFGQGTRLTVV.

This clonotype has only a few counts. The CDR3 DNA reads TGCAGCGTTGGACAGGGGGAGCAGTACTTC. Encoded protein: CSVGQGEQYF. The chain uses TRBV29-1 and TRBJ2-7; TRBD1 aligns across 8 bases. The CDR3 spans 10 residues. The V gene's germline CDR1 is SQVTM and CDR2 ANQGSEA. With V trimmed by 4 bases and J by 7 bases, 0 bases remained unmatched.

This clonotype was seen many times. CDR3 DNA: TGTGCCAGCAGCCAATGGGGGGGTACGCCCTACGAGCAGTACTTC. Amino acids: CASSQWGGTPYEQYF. V gene TRBV27 combines with J gene TRBJ2-7; 7 positions match TRBD2. The CDR3 runs 15 residues. Germline loops: CDR1 MNHEY, CDR2 SMNVEV (reference sequence). The J segment lost 2 bases and the V segment lost 6 bases, leaving 10 bases of the junction unmatched.

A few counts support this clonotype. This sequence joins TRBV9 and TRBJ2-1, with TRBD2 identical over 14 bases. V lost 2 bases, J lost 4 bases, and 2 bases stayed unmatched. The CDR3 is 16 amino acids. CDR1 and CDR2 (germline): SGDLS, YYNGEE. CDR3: CASSVGLAGVYNEQFF. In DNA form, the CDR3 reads TGTGCCAGCAGCGTGGGACTAGCGGGGGTTTACAATGAGCAGTTCTTC. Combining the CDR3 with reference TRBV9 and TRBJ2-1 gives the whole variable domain DSGVTQTPKHLITATGQRVTLRCSPRSGDLSVYWYQQSLDQGLQFLIQYYNGEERAKGNILERFSAQQFPDLHSELNLSSLELGDSALYFCASSVGLAGVYNEQFFGPGTRLTVL.

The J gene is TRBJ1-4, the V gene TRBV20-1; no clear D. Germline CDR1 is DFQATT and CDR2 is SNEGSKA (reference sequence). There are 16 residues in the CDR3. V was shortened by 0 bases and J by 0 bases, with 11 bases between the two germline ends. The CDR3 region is CSAREGSPATNEKLFF. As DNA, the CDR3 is TGCAGTGCTAGAGAGGGCAGCCCTGCAACTAATGAAAAACTGTTTTTT.

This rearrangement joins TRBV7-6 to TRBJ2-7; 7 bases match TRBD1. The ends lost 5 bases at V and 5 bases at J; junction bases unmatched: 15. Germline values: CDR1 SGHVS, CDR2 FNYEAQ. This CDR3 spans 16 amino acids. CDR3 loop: CASSLGSRGFGDEQYF. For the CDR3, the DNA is TGTGCCAGCAGCCTAGGGAGCAGGGGGTTCGGGGACGAGCAGTACTTC.

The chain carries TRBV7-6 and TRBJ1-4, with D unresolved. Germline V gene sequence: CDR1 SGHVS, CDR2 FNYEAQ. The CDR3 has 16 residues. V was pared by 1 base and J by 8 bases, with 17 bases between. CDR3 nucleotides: TGTGCCAGCAGCTTAGACCTCGGGCCGAGTAGGGAAAAACTGTTTTTT. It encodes CASSLDLGPSREKLFF.

This CDR3 is CASSLSGRGSYEQYF. Here the CDR3 DNA reads TGTGCCAGCAGCTTAAGCGGGAGAGGCTCCTACGAGCAGTACTTC. This chain links TRBV5-6 with TRBJ2-7; 8 nucleotides align to TRBD2. The germline V gene has CDR1 SGHDT and CDR2 YYEEEE. V shed 2 bases and J 0 bases; nucleotides not matched to a gene: 4. This CDR3 is built from 15 residues.

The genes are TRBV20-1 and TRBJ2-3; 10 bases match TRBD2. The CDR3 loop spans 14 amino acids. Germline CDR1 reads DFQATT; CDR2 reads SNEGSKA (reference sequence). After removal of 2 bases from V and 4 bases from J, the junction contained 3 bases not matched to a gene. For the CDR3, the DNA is TGCAGTGCTAGACGAAGCGGGAGGGCAGATACGCAGTATTTT. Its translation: CSARRSGRADTQYF.

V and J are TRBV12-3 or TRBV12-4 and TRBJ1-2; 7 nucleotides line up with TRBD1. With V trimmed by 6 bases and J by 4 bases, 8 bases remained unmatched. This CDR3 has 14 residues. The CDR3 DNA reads TGTGCCAGCAGCTACTCTGGGACAGCCTATGGCTACACCTTC. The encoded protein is CASSYSGTAYGYTF.

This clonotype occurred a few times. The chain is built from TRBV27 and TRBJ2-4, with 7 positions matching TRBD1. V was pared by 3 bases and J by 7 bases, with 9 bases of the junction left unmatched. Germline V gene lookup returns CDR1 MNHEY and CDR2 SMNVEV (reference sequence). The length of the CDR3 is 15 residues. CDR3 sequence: CASSFERGGRNIQYF. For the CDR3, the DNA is TGTGCCAGCAGTTTCGAGCGAGGGGGCAGGAACATTCAGTACTTC.

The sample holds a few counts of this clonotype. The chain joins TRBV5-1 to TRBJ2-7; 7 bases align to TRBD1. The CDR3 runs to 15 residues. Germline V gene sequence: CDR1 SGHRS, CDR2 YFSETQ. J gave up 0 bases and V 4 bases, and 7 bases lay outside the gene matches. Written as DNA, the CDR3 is TGCGCCAGCAGCCCGGGACAGTCCCTCTCCTACGAGCAGTACTTC. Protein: CASSPGQSLSYEQYF. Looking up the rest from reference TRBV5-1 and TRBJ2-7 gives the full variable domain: KAGVTQTPRYLIKTRGQQVTLSCSPISGHRSVSWYQQTPGQGLQFLFEYFSETQRNKGNFPGRFSGRQFSNSRSEMNVSTLELGDSALYLCASSPGQSLSYEQYFGPGTRLTVT.

CDR3 loop: CASSFSDNYNEQFF. The DNA for the CDR3 is TGTGCCAGCAGTTTTAGTGACAACTACAATGAGCAGTTCTTC. The rearrangement uses TRBV12-3 or TRBV12-4 and TRBJ2-1, with D hard to call. V lost 3 bases and J lost 3, with 9 bases in between. The CDR3 is 14 residues long.

This chain's CDR3 is CSARDRLAGTYEQYF. DNA for the CDR3: TGCAGTGCTAGAGATCGCCTAGCGGGTACCTACGAGCAGTACTTC. The V gene is TRBV20-1, the J gene TRBJ2-7, with 8 bases that match TRBD2. Losses at the gene ends were 0 bases for V and 2 bases for J; bases not matched to a gene: 6. The CDR3 totals 15 residues. Per the germline V gene, CDR1 is DFQATT and CDR2 is SNEGSKA (reference sequence).

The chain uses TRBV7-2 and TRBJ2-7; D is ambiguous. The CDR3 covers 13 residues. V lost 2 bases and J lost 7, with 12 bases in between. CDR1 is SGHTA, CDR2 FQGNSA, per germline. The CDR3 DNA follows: TGTGCCAGCAGCTTACCTAGGGCTGTAGAGCAGTACTTC. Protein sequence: CASSLPRAVEQYF. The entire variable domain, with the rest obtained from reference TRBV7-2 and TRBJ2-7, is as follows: GAGVSQSPSNKVTEKGKDVELRCDPISGHTALYWYRQSLGQGLEFLIYFQGNSAPDKSGLPSDRFSAERTGGSVSTLTIQRTQQEDSAVYLCASSLPRAVEQYFGPGTRLTVT.

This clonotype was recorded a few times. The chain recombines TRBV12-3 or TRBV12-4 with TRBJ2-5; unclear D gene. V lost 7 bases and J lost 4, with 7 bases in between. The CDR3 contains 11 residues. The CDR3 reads CASTAGETQYF. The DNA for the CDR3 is TGTGCCAGCACCGCAGGAGAGACCCAGTACTTC.

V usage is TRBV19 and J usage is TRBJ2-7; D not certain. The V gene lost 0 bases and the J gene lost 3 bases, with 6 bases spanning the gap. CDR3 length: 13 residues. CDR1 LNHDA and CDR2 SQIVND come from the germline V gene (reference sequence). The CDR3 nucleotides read TGTGCCAGTAGTATAGATGATGGCTACGAGCAGTACTTC. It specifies CASSIDDGYEQYF.

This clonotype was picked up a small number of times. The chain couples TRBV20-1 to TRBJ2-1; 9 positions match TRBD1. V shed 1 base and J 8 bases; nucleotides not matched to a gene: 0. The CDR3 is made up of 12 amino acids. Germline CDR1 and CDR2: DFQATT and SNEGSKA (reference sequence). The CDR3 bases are TGCAGTGCTAGAGGACAGGGGGATGAGCAGTTCTTC. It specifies CSARGQGDEQFF.

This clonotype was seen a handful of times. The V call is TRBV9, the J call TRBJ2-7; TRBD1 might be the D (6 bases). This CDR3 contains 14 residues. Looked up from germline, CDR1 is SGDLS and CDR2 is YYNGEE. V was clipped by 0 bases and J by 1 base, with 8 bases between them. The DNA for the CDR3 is TGTGCCAGCAGCGTAGGGACAGATTCCTACGAGCAGTACTTC. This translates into CASSVGTDSYEQYF. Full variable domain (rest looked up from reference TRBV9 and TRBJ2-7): DSGVTQTPKHLITATGQRVTLRCSPRSGDLSVYWYQQSLDQGLQFLIQYYNGEERAKGNILERFSAQQFPDLHSELNLSSLELGDSALYFCASSVGTDSYEQYFGPGTRLTVT.

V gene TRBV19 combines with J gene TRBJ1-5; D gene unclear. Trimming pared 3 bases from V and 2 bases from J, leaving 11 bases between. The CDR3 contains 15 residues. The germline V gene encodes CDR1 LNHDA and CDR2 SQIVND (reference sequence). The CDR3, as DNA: TGTGCCAGTAGTATCTTTCCAGGACGCAATCAGCCCCAGCATTTT. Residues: CASSIFPGRNQPQHF.

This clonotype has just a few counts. The CDR3 reads CASRGIGWSGQADTEAFF. The CDR3, as DNA: TGTGCCAGCAGGGGAATCGGTTGGTCGGGACAAGCGGACACTGAAGCTTTCTTT. The chain carries TRBV6-5 and TRBJ1-1; TRBD1 is a possible D gene (6 bases). V lost 6 bases, J lost 3 bases, and 26 bases lay in between. CDR3 length equals 18 residues. Germline-derived CDR1 and CDR2 are MNHEY and SVGAGI.

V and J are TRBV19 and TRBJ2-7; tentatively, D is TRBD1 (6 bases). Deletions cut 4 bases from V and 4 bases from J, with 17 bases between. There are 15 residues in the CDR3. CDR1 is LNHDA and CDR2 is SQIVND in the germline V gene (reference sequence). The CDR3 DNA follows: TGTGCCAGTAGTACTGGGGAGTGGGGGCGTTACGAGCAGTACTTC. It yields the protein CASSTGEWGRYEQYF.